The 5 T cell receptor beta chains given below trace back to one sample, sequenced in a study of shared clonotypes between healthy human individuals. Sequencing was performed with immunoSEQ multiplex PCR; in TCRdb, only in-frame clones are kept and a portion is missing. Among 1 million to 1.2 million clones listed, roughly 80% were seen once. The sequencing sample was made of memory CD4+ T cells from PBMCs. Subset of the sample: CD45RA-negative fraction. The receptors were sampled from a man aged 18 to 29 in good health. Some clones in this sample may be carry-over from other donors' samples.

The chain combines TRBV15 with TRBJ2-3; possibly TRBD2 for D (6 bases). This CDR3 region has 15 residues. CDR1 LNHNV and CDR2 YYDKDF come from the germline V gene (reference sequence). The germline V and J ends were trimmed by 3 bases and 3 bases, with 13 bases remaining between them. The CDR3 nucleotides are TGTGCCACCAGCAGCCGGGACGGGACTACAGATACGCAGTATTTT. Amino acids: CATSSRDGTTDTQYF.

V and J are TRBV28 and TRBJ1-2; D remains unclear. Germline V gives CDR1 MDHEN, CDR2 SYDVKM. This CDR3 is 14 amino acids long. The V and J ends lost 2 bases and 6 bases respectively, with 13 bases between them. In DNA, the CDR3 is TGTGCCAGCAGTTTAGGTTCGGGAAGGGATGGCTACACCTTC. Protein sequence: CASSLGSGRDGYTF.

The rearrangement joins TRBV15 to TRBJ2-2; D gene uncertain. V shed 2 bases and J shed 4 bases, with 17 bases lying between them. The germline V gene has CDR1 LNHNV and CDR2 YYDKDF (reference sequence). This CDR3 region has 17 residues. CDR3 bases: TGTGCCACCAGCAGATCGGGCGGTGGTAGCTCCACCGGGGAGCTGTTTTTT. It codes for CATSRSGGGSSTGELFF. Drawing the rest from reference TRBV15 and TRBJ2-2, the complete variable domain is DAMVIQNPRYQVTQFGKPVTLSCSQTLNHNVMYWYQQKSSQAPKLLFHYYDKDFNNEADTPDNFQSRRPNTSFCFLDIRSPGLGDTAMYLCATSRSGGGSSTGELFFGEGSRLTVL.

The chain joins TRBV20-1 to TRBJ1-1, with unresolved D. The CDR3 sequence is 11 residues long. From germline, CDR1 is DFQATT and CDR2 SNEGSKA (reference sequence). Deletions cut 6 bases from V and 6 bases from J, with 11 bases between. CDR3 region: CSATTVPEAFF. CDR3 coding DNA: TGCAGTGCGACGACCGTCCCTGAAGCTTTCTTT.

DNA for the CDR3: TGTGCCAGCAGAAAACAGGGGCCCTTAATACGGCAGTACTTC. It translates to CASRKQGPLIRQYF. The chain uses TRBV28 and TRBJ2-7; 7 bases match TRBD1. The germline CDR1 and CDR2 sequences are MDHEN and SYDVKM. The V gene end was trimmed by 6 bases and the J gene end by 9 bases; junction bases not matched to a gene: 14. CDR3 length equals 14 residues.